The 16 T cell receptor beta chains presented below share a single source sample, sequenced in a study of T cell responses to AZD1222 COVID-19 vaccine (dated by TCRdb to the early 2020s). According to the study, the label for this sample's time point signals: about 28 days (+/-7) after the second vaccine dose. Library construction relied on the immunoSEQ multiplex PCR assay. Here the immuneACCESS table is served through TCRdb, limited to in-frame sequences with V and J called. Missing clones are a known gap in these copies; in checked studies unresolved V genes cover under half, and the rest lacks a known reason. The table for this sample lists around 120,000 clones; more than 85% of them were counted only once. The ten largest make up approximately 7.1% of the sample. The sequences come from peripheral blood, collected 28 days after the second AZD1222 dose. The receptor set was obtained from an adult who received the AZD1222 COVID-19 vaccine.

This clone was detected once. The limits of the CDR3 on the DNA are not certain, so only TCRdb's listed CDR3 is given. CDR3 residues: CASSFGPGTGTEAFF. The chain joins TRBV5-1 to TRBJ1-1. The CDR3 extends over 15 residues, inclusive of both ends. Per germline, CDR1 SGHRS and CDR2 YFSETQ.

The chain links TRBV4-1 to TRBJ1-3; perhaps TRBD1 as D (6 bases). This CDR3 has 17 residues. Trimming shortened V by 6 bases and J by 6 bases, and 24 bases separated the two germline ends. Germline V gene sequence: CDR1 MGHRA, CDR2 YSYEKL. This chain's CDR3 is CASSQQGRGTGENTIYF. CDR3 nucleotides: TGCGCCAGCAGTCAACAGGGTAGAGGCACTGGGGAAAACACCATATATTTT.

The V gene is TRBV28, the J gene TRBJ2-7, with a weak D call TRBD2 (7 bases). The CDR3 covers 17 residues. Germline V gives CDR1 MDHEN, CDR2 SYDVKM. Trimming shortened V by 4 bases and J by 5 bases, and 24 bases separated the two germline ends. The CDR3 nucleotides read TGTGCCAGCAGTTCCATGTGGGGGGGGCGCAGGTCCCACGAGCAGTACTTC. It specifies CASSSMWGGRRSHEQYF.

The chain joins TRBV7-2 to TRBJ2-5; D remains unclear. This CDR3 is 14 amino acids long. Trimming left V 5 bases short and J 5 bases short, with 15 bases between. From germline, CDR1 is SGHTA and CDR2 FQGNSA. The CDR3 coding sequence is TGTGCCAGCAGCCCACAGTTGGATAGCGAGACCCAGTACTTC. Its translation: CASSPQLDSETQYF.

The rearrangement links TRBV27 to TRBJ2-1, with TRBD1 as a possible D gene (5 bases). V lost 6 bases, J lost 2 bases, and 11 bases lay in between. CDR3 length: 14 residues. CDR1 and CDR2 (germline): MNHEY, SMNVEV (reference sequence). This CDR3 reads CASSRDSAYNEQFF. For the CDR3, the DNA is TGTGCCAGCAGCCGAGACAGTGCCTACAATGAGCAGTTCTTC.

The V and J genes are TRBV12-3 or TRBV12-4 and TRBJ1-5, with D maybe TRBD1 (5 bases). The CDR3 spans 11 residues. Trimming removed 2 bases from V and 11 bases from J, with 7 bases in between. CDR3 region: CASSLRGTQHF. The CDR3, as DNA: TGTGCCAGCAGTTTAAGGGGTACCCAGCATTTT.

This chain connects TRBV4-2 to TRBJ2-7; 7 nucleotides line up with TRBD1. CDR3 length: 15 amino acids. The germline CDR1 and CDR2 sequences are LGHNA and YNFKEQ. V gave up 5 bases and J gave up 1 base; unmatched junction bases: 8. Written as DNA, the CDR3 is TGTGCCAGCAGCACCACCTCGGGACAGTCCTACGAGCAGTACTTC. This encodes CASSTTSGQSYEQYF.

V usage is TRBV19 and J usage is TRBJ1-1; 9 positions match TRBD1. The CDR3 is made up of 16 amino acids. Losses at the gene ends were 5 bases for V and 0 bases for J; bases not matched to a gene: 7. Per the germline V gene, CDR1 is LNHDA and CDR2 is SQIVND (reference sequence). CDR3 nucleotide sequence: TGTGCCAGTAGTCAGCGGACAGGGGAAATGAACACTGAAGCTTTCTTT. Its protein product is CASSQRTGEMNTEAFF.

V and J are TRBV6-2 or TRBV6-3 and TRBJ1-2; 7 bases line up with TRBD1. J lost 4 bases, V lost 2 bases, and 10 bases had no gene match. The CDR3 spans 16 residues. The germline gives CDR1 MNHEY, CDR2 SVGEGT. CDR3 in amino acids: CASSYDGTALFYGYTF. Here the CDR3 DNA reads TGTGCCAGCAGTTACGATGGGACAGCCCTTTTCTATGGCTACACCTTC.

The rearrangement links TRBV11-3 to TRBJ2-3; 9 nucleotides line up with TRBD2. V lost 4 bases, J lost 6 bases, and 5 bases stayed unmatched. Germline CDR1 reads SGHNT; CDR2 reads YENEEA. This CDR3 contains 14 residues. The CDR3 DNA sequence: TGTGCCAGCAGCTCCGGGACTAGCAAGGATACGCAGTATTTT. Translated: CASSSGTSKDTQYF.

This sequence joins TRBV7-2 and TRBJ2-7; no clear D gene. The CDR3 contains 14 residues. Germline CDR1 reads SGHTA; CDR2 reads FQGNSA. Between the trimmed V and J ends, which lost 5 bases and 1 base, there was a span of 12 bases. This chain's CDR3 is CASSLGPSSYEQYF. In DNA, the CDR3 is TGTGCCAGCAGCCTTGGACCTAGTTCCTACGAGCAGTACTTC.

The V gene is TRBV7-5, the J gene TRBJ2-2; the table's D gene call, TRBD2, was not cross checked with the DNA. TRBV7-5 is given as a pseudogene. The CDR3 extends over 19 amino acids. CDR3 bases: TGTGCCAGATCCCGGGGGGGACTAGCGGGACAAGCGAACACCGGGGAGCTGTTTTTT. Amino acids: CARSRGGLAGQANTGELFF.

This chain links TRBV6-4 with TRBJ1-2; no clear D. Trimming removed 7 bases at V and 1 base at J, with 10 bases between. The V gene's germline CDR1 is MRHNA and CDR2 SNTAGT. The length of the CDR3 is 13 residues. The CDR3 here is CASKVRSNYGYTF. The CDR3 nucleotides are TGTGCCAGCAAGGTCAGGAGTAACTATGGCTACACCTTC.

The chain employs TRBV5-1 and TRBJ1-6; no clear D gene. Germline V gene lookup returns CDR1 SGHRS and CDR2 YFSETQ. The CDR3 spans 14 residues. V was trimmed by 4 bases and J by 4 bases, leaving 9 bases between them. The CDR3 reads CASSLDGYNSPLHF. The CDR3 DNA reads TGCGCCAGCAGCCTGGACGGGTATAATTCACCCCTCCACTTT.

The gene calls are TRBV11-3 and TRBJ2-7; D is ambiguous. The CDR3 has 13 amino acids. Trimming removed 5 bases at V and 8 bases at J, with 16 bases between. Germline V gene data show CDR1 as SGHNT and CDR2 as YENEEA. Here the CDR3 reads CASSLQTTTKQYF. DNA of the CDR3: TGTGCCAGCAGCCTCCAGACAACTACGAAGCAGTACTTC.

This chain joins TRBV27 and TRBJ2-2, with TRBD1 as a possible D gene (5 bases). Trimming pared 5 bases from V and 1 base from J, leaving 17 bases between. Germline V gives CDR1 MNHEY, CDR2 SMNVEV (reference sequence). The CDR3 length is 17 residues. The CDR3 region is CASSPNDRLKNTGELFF. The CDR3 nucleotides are TGTGCCAGCAGTCCTAACGACAGATTGAAGAACACCGGGGAGCTGTTTTTT.